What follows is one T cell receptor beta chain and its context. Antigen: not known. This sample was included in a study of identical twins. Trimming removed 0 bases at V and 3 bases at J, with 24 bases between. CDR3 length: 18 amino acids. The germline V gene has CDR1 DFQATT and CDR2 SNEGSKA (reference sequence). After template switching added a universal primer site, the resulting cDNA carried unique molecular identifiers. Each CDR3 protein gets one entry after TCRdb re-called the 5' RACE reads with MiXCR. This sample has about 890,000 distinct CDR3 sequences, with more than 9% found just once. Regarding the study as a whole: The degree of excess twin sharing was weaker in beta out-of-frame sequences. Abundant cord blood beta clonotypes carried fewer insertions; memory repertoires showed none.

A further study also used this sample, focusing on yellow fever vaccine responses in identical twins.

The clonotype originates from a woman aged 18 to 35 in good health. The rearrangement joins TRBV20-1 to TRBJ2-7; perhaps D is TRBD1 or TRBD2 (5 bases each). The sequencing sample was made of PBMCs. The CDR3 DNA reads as TGCAGTGCTAGAGACCTCCGGGACGACAAATGGACGATCTACGAGCAGTACTTC. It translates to CSARDLRDDKWTIYEQYF.